Included here is one T cell receptor beta chain sequence, with context. The antigen remains unidentified. From the reads, TCRdb called clonotypes with MiXCR, one entry per CDR3 protein. The sample holds some 800,000 distinct CDR3 sequences, roughly 28% seen once. This CDR3 is 15 amino acids long. Losses at the gene ends were 6 bases for V and 9 bases for J; bases not matched to a gene: 8. Looked up from germline, CDR1 is MNHNS and CDR2 is SASEGT. The sample comes from a study of T cell repertoires in cytomegalovirus infection. Sequencing was performed on cultured CD8+ T cells from PBMCs, taken from culture after CMV antigen stimulation. The chain uses TRBV6-1 and TRBJ2-1, with 13 bases that match TRBD2. The sequence was collected from a human donor in good health (CMV status not recorded). Some clones in this sample may be carry-over from other donors' samples. The CDR3 region has the DNA TGTGCCAGCAGAGAGGGACTAGCGGGGCCCTTTGAGCAGTTCTTC. Protein: CASREGLAGPFEQFF.